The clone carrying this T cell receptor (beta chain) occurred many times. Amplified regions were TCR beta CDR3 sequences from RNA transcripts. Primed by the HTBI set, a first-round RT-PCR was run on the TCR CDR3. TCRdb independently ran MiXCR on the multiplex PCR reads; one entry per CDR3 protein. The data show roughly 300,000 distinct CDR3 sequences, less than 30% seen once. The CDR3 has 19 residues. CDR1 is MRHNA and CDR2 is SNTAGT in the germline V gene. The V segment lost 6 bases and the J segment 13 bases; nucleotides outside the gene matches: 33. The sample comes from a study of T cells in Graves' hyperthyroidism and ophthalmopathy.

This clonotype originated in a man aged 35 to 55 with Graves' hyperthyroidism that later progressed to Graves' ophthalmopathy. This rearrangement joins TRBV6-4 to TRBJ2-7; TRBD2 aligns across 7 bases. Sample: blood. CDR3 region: CASRARGEIGIIPTREGYF. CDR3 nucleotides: TGTGCCAGCAGGGCCCGCGGAGAGATTGGAATAATACCTACGAGGGAGGGCTACTTC.